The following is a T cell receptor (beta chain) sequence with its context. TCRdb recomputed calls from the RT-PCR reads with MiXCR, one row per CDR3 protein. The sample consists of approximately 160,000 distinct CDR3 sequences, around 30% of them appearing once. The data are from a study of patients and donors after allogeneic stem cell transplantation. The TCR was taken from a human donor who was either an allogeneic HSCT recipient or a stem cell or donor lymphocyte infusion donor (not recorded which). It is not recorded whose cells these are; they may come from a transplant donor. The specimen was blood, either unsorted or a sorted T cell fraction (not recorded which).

The CDR3 is CATSGQGSTDTQYF. The CDR3 nucleotides are TGTGCCACCAGTGGACAGGGTAGCACAGATACGCAGTATTTT. J is TRBJ2-3 and V is TRBV24-1, with 7 nucleotides matching TRBD1. This CDR3 has 14 residues. V was pared by 5 bases and J by 0 bases, with 1 base of the junction left unmatched. CDR1 and CDR2 from the germline V gene are KGHDR and SFDVKD.